These 9 T cell receptor beta chains were all obtained from the same sample, sequenced in a study of blood T cell repertoires in COVID-19. Profiled with immunoSEQ multiplex PCR; TCRdb holds only in-frame clones, not every one. The repertoire holds about 300,000 clones, with about four fifths as singletons. The sequenced sample consisted of peripheral blood. The receptors were sampled from a human donor with COVID-19, enrolled during active disease. The donor label of this sample is uncertain.

The gene calls are TRBV5-1 and TRBJ2-7, with 8 bases aligning to TRBD2. V lost 4 bases to trimming and J lost 2 bases; unmatched junction nucleotides: 8. The CDR3 totals 15 residues. Germline-derived CDR1 and CDR2 are SGHRS and YFSETQ. The CDR3 DNA is TGCGCCAGCAGCCCGATAGCGGGGCCCACCTACGAGCAGTACTTC. Translation gives CASSPIAGPTYEQYF.

Here the CDR3 reads CASSGGTSGRTDTQYF. CDR3 bases: TGTGCCAGCAGTGGGGGGACTAGCGGGAGGACGGATACGCAGTATTTT. This sequence joins TRBV2 and TRBJ2-3; 15 bases agree with TRBD2. The CDR3 contains 16 residues. Per the germline V gene, CDR1 is SNHLY and CDR2 is FYNNEI. V gave up 4 bases and J gave up 6 bases; unmatched junction bases: 5.

This rearrangement joins TRBV9 to TRBJ2-5, with 11 bases fitting TRBD1. Germline loops: CDR1 SGDLS, CDR2 YYNGEE. CDR3 length: 15 residues. J lost 5 bases, V lost 3 bases, and 6 bases had no gene match. This chain's CDR3 is CASSEADRGHETQYF. The CDR3 DNA follows: TGTGCCAGCAGCGAGGCGGACAGGGGGCATGAGACCCAGTACTTC.

J is TRBJ2-3 and V is TRBV20-1; TRBD2 aligns across 8 bases. The junction had 6 bases not matched to a gene; V was cut back by 3 bases and J by 4 bases. The CDR3 is 14 residues long. Germline V gene data show CDR1 as DFQATT and CDR2 as SNEGSKA (reference sequence). The CDR3 DNA reads TGCAGTGCTAGTCGGGGGGGGAGAGCAGATACGCAGTATTTT. Translated: CSASRGGRADTQYF.

This clone was seen just once. CDR3 nucleotides: TGTGCCAGCAGCTCGGGGCGGGACCACCTGAAGCCCCAGCATTTT. The encoded protein is CASSSGRDHLKPQHF. The V and J genes are TRBV5-5 and TRBJ1-5; TRBD1 is a possible D gene (5 bases). V lost 3 bases to trimming and J lost 8 bases, with 18 bases between them. Germline-derived CDR1 and CDR2 are SGHKS and YYEKEE (reference sequence). This CDR3 comprises 15 residues.

This clone was seen only a few times. The rearrangement links TRBV5-1 to TRBJ1-2; D perhaps matches TRBD1 (5 bases). V was trimmed by 0 bases and J by 7 bases, leaving 19 bases between them. The CDR3 spans 16 residues. Germline loops: CDR1 SGHRS, CDR2 YFSETQ. CDR3 coding DNA: TGCGCCAGCAGCTTGGCCCCTCAGGGAACAAACGCTGGCTACACCTTC. It is translated as CASSLAPQGTNAGYTF.

This clone came up a few times. This chain's CDR3 is CASGGDSGSLTGELFF. The CDR3 DNA sequence: TGTGCCAGCGGGGGTGATAGCGGGAGCCTTACCGGGGAGCTGTTTTTT. The V call is TRBV9, the J call TRBJ2-2; the match to TRBD2 covers 9 bases. This CDR3 contains 16 residues. Germline CDR1 reads SGDLS; CDR2 reads YYNGEE. With V trimmed by 7 bases and J by 5 bases, 12 bases remained unmatched. Full variable domain (rest looked up from reference TRBV9 and TRBJ2-2): DSGVTQTPKHLITATGQRVTLRCSPRSGDLSVYWYQQSLDQGLQFLIQYYNGEERAKGNILERFSAQQFPDLHSELNLSSLELGDSALYFCASGGDSGSLTGELFFGEGSRLTVL.

This clone appeared once. The rearrangement joins TRBV28 to TRBJ2-7, with TRBD2 matching 15 bases. The V gene's germline CDR1 is MDHEN and CDR2 SYDVKM. V shed 5 bases and J 7 bases; nucleotides not matched to a gene: 9. The CDR3 runs to 16 residues. The CDR3 bases are TGTGCCAGCAGTCGACCCGGACTAGCGGGAGGGCGTGAGCAGTACTTC. Amino acid sequence: CASSRPGLAGGREQYF.

The chain uses TRBV10-2 and TRBJ2-5, with 8 bases aligning to TRBD2. Germline V lookup: CDR1 WSHSY, CDR2 SAAADI. With 4 bases clipped from V and 1 base from J, the junction kept 8 bases outside the gene matches. The CDR3 sequence is 16 residues long. In DNA form, the CDR3 reads TGCGCCAGCAGTGGAGAGATTAGCGGGACCCAAGAGACCCAGTACTTC. This codes for CASSGEISGTQETQYF.